The source of this TCR beta chain is a study of blood T cell repertoires in COVID-19. Study-wide background: COVID-19 samples from acute and convalescent phases originated in the United States, Italy and Spain.

Libraries were prepared by immunoSEQ multiplex PCR; TCRdb keeps only in-frame clonotypes and omits some of them. The sample holds some 220,000 clones; roughly 84% are singletons and the top ten take 5.1%. There are 15 residues in the CDR3. J gave up 6 bases and V 11 bases, and 17 bases lay outside the gene matches. Sequencing was done on a sample of peripheral blood. This sequence was found in a woman in her sixties who had recovered from COVID-19. The chain is built from TRBV23-1 and TRBJ2-7; 9 bases fit TRBD1. TRBV23-1 is flagged as an ORF with uncertain function. The CDR3 sequence: CASSARTGGSVEQYF. As DNA, the CDR3 is TGCGCCTCCTCCGCACGTACAGGGGGCTCCGTCGAGCAGTACTTC.